These T cell receptor beta chains were read from a single sample in a study of T cell responses to AZD1222 COVID-19 vaccine. Libraries were prepared by immunoSEQ multiplex PCR; TCRdb keeps only in-frame clonotypes and omits some of them. Of more than 150,000 clones listed, 94% are singletons. Sample: peripheral blood, taken on day 0 of AZD1222 vaccination. These receptors all stem from an adult in good health. Both conserved end residues are trimmed from each CDR3.

J: TRBJ2-5
V: TRBV18
CDR3: ASSPFASSRETQY

J: TRBJ2-7
V: TRBV7-6
CDR3: ASSKQGQYEQY

J: TRBJ1-1
V: TRBV19
CDR3: ASSPRVLNTEAF

J: TRBJ2-1
V: TRBV9
CDR3: ASSVVPGQGRNEQF

J: TRBJ1-5
V: TRBV14
CDR3: ASSPRQGFFCLRNQPQH

J: TRBJ2-7
V: TRBV5-5
CDR3: ASSFGTSGRVYEQY

J: TRBJ2-7
V: TRBV5-5
CDR3: ASRPQGSYEQY

J: TRBJ2-2
V: TRBV28
CDR3: ASSRRWAGELF

J: TRBJ2-7
V: TRBV6-4
CDR3: ASSVVAGPYEQY

J: TRBJ2-3
V: TRBV4-1
CDR3: ASSQDRWTTDTQY

J: TRBJ1-2
V: TRBV15
CDR3: ATSTSGGTYGYT

J: TRBJ1-2
V: TRBV6-5
CDR3: ASSYTIGGYGYT

J: TRBJ2-3
V: TRBV7-9
CDR3: ASSFLAGGTTDTQY

J: TRBJ2-2
V: TRBV2
CDR3: ASRGTSGGGTGELF

J: TRBJ1-1
V: TRBV7-9
CDR3: ASSAPWGGNTEAF

J: TRBJ2-1
V: TRBV27
CDR3: ASRLARYNEQF

J: TRBJ2-5
V: TRBV9
CDR3: ASSEGGLSGGETQY

J: TRBJ2-2
V: TRBV5-4
CDR3: ASSPWDSGVRGELF

J: TRBJ2-7
V: TRBV4-1
CDR3: ASSQELQGGIYEQY

J: TRBJ2-7
V: TRBV10-3
CDR3: AISELFGLADSYEQY

J: TRBJ1-5
V: TRBV27
CDR3: ASSSTLDRVTQPQH

J: TRBJ1-5
V: TRBV6-2/TRBV6-3
CDR3: ASSQESNQPQH

J: TRBJ2-1
V: TRBV7-9
CDR3: ASSSIRGRRVMF

J: TRBJ1-2
V: TRBV10-3
CDR3: AIRTGPNYGYT

J: TRBJ1-1
V: TRBV21-1
CDR3: ASSKARGKGAF

J: TRBJ2-2
V: TRBV9
CDR3: ASSLRDATGELF

J: TRBJ1-1
V: TRBV9
CDR3: ASSVDIQSRGSGTEAF

J: TRBJ1-1
V: TRBV30
CDR3: AWRRGRPEAF

J: TRBJ2-7
V: TRBV19
CDR3: ASSMPGLASYEQY

J: TRBJ1-2
V: TRBV19
CDR3: ASSHGDSYGYT

J: TRBJ2-7
V: TRBV4-3
CDR3: ASSQDATGPYSYEQY

J: TRBJ2-7
V: TRBV5-6
CDR3: ASSLGTSGYLSYEQY

J: TRBJ2-7
V: TRBV30
CDR3: AWSPDRGVHEQY

J: TRBJ1-2
V: TRBV28
CDR3: ASSFSPGTPNYGYT

J: TRBJ2-3
V: TRBV18
CDR3: ASSPPRTSGSTDTQY

J: TRBJ2-7
V: TRBV19
CDR3: ASSFRANHVYEQY

J: TRBJ2-1
V: TRBV6-5
CDR3: ASLTWDNEQF

J: TRBJ2-5
V: TRBV20-1
CDR3: SASTGRQETQY

J: TRBJ2-1
V: TRBV7-8
CDR3: ASSRGLAAPYNEQF

J: TRBJ2-1
V: TRBV6-5
CDR3: ASELAGVGDEQF

J: TRBJ1-5
V: TRBV12-3/TRBV12-4
CDR3: ASSVRDQPQH

J: TRBJ1-1
V: TRBV27
CDR3: ASRSAGRTAF

J: TRBJ1-1
V: TRBV6-5
CDR3: ASSYVGGPGNTEAF

J: TRBJ2-3
V: TRBV7-2
CDR3: ASSPKRESTDTQY

J: TRBJ1-1
V: TRBV6-6
CDR3: ASSNPPERAF

J: TRBJ1-1
V: TRBV6-5
CDR3: ASSYRRGGTEAF

J: TRBJ2-1
V: TRBV19
CDR3: ASRPMGSNEQF

J: TRBJ1-2
V: TRBV11-2
CDR3: ASSLALGQVYGYT

J: TRBJ2-3
V: TRBV7-6
CDR3: ASSLEISGSTDTQY

J: TRBJ1-2
V: TRBV5-6
CDR3: ASSRRWGGDGYT

J: TRBJ2-4
V: TRBV19
CDR3: ASSSQAKNIQY

J: TRBJ1-4
V: TRBV27
CDR3: ASSPQVATNEKLF

J: TRBJ2-7
V: TRBV15
CDR3: ATSRAGALYEQY

J: TRBJ2-2
V: TRBV7-2
CDR3: ASSLAGSELF

J: TRBJ1-2
V: TRBV6-2/TRBV6-3
CDR3: ASTPDHGDYGYT